These 10 T cell receptor beta chains were sequenced from one sample in a study of metastatic and nonmetastatic thyroid tumors. Through MiXCR, TCRdb re-clonotyped the PCR reads. The sample contains about 28,000 clones, roughly 19% of which appear only once. All patients were treatment-naive before thyroid surgery. Sequencing input: blood. The receptors were sampled from a female donor with papillary thyroid cancer or a benign thyroid nodule (not recorded which). Some clones in this sample may be carry-over from other donors' samples.

This rearrangement joins TRBV19 to TRBJ1-3; D unclear. CDR1 LNHDA and CDR2 SQIVND come from the germline V gene (reference sequence). V dropped 3 bases and J dropped 0 bases, with 6 bases sitting between them. This CDR3 spans 14 amino acids. The CDR3 DNA is TGTGCCAGTAGTATCGGACTCTCTGGAAACACCATATATTTT. Protein: CASSIGLSGNTIYF.

This clone has ten or more counts. The CDR3 DNA follows: TGTGCCAGCGAGTCGGGGGGCAATGAGCAGTTCTTC. The encoded protein is CASESGGNEQFF. The chain links TRBV12-3 or TRBV12-4 to TRBJ2-1, with 7 bases lining up with TRBD2. V lost 8 bases and J lost 6; bases outside the gene matches: 4. The CDR3 runs to 12 residues.

This clone turned up a few times. This same CDR3 is encoded by further DNA sequences in the sample. The gene calls are TRBV12-3 or TRBV12-4 and TRBJ2-1, with 10 bases that match TRBD1. This CDR3 is 15 amino acids long. The V and J ends lost 9 bases and 6 bases, in that order; junction bases with no gene match: 11. CDR3 residues: CASSPTGGRGNEQFF. The CDR3 bases are TGTGCCAGTAGTCCGACAGGGGGCAGAGGCAATGAGCAGTTCTTC.

This clone was detected only a few times. The chain couples TRBV19 to TRBJ1-5; TRBD1 matches 9 bases. The CDR3 extends over 13 amino acids. V shed 10 bases, J shed 6 bases, and the junction held 7 bases outside the gene matches. CDR1 is LNHDA, CDR2 SQIVND, per germline (reference sequence). The CDR3 loop is CATTDRGGQPQHF. In DNA, the CDR3 is TGTGCCACCACGGACAGGGGAGGTCAGCCCCAGCATTTT.

This clone was detected many times. The J gene is TRBJ2-3, the V gene TRBV20-1, with 9 nucleotides matching TRBD1. V gave up 6 bases and J gave up 3 bases; unmatched junction bases: 7. This CDR3 contains 14 residues. The germline V gene encodes CDR1 DFQATT and CDR2 SNEGSKA (reference sequence). CDR3 protein: CSAHWGQGTDTQYF. DNA of the CDR3: TGCAGTGCCCATTGGGGACAGGGAACAGATACGCAGTATTTT.

This clone was detected a few times. A much larger clone lies one base from this, so it may be a read error. This chain links TRBV5-4 with TRBJ1-4; 7 bases fit TRBD1. Germline V gives CDR1 SGHNT, CDR2 YYREEE (reference sequence). With 1 base clipped from V and 7 bases from J, the junction kept 7 bases outside the gene matches. CDR3 size: 15 residues. This chain's CDR3 is CASSLWAGGSEKLFF. In DNA form, the CDR3 reads TGTGCCAGCAGCTTGTGGGCAGGGGGAAGTGAAAAACTGTTTTTT.

This clone was found a few times. The genes are TRBV6-4 and TRBJ1-1, with unresolved D. Trimming pared 4 bases from V and 0 bases from J, leaving 18 bases between. The CDR3 consists of 17 residues. Germline V lookup: CDR1 MRHNA, CDR2 SNTAGT. The chain's CDR3 is CASSVPRAANLNTEAFF. The DNA for the CDR3 is TGTGCCAGCAGTGTACCCCGGGCCGCGAATTTGAACACTGAAGCTTTCTTT.

V gene TRBV28 combines with J gene TRBJ2-7, with a weak D call TRBD1 (5 bases). The CDR3 is 14 residues long. Trimming took 5 bases from V and 1 from J, leaving 12 bases between them. Germline-derived CDR1 and CDR2 are MDHEN and SYDVKM. CDR3 in DNA: TGTGCCAGCAGTCTACCGGACAAGTCCTACGAGCAGTACTTC. Translating it yields CASSLPDKSYEQYF.

Worth noting for this clone: No conserved phenylalanine or tryptophan ends this CDR3, so it is likely a read error. V and J are TRBV10-3 and TRBJ1-2, with 7 bases matching TRBD1. Germline V lookup: CDR1 ENHRY, CDR2 SYGVKD. The CDR3 totals 13 residues. CDR3 sequence (DNA): TGTGCCATCAGTGGGACAGGCAACTATTGCTACACCCTC. Translating it yields CAISGTGNYCYTL.

The chain carries TRBV7-2 and TRBJ2-7, with no clear D. CDR1 and CDR2 (germline): SGHTA, FQGNSA. The ends were cut back, 3 bases at V and 0 bases at J, with 12 bases in the middle. The CDR3 length is 15 residues. The CDR3, as DNA: TGTGCCAGCAGCTTGGCCGTTAGCTCCTCCTACGAGCAGTACTTC. This codes for CASSLAVSSSYEQYF.